The 24 T cell receptor beta chains below were found in one sample sequenced in a study of breast tumors, draining lymph nodes, adjacent tissues. Breast cancer patients provided tissue from their axillary draining lymph nodes. Each CDR3 protein gets one entry after TCRdb re-called the multiplex PCR reads with MiXCR. The sample holds approximately 280,000 distinct CDR3 sequences, 30% to 35% seen once. Source material: axillary lymph node tissue. The receptors here all came from a female donor with breast cancer. Some clones in this sample may be carry-over from other donors' samples.

Worth noting for this clonotype: A read error may be the cause here, since a much bigger clone is one base away. The chain links TRBV2 to TRBJ2-1, with TRBD2 matching over 10 bases. Germline-derived CDR1 and CDR2 are SNHLY and FYNNEI. The CDR3 is 17 amino acids. CDR3 residues: CASSYPAGGQLYNEQVF. The CDR3 nucleotides read TGTGCCAGCAGTTACCCAGCGGGAGGGCAACTTTACAATGAGCAGGTCTTC.

Turning to this clonotype: A much larger clone lies one base from this, so it may be a read error. V usage is TRBV4-2 and J usage is TRBJ2-1; D gene uncertain. The CDR3 contains 15 residues. Germline CDR1 is LGHNA and CDR2 is YNFKEQ. This chain's CDR3 is CVSSQDGSRNNEQFF. The CDR3 DNA is TGTGTCAGCAGCCAAGATGGGTCGCGGAACAATGAGCAGTTCTTC.

As for this clonotype: Since a much larger clone is just one base distant, this may be a read error. V and J are TRBV5-4 and TRBJ2-1; D call uncertain. Germline loops: CDR1 SGHNT, CDR2 YYREEE (reference sequence). Trimming pared 4 bases from V and 6 bases from J, leaving 11 bases between. The CDR3 runs 13 residues. CDR3 DNA sequence: TGTGCCAGCAGCGGTAGCCTGTCCAATGAGCAGTTCTTC. Residues: CASSGSLSNEQFF.

This clonotype was detected ten times or more. The chain links TRBV20-1 to TRBJ2-3; D perhaps matches TRBD2 (6 bases). CDR1 and CDR2 from the germline V gene are DFQATT and SNEGSKA (reference sequence). Trimming cost V 5 bases and J 2 bases, with 26 bases left between them. The CDR3 runs to 18 residues. This chain's CDR3 is CSADPPGGVAADTDTQYF. Written as DNA, the CDR3 is TGCAGTGCTGATCCCCCGGGCGGGGTAGCGGCCGACACAGATACGCAGTATTTT.

This chain joins TRBV12-3 or TRBV12-4 and TRBJ1-1; D remains unclear. CDR3 size: 13 residues. Trimming cost V 6 bases and J 0 bases, with 8 bases left between them. The CDR3 reads CASSLKLNTEAFF. The CDR3 region has the DNA TGTGCCAGCAGCCTGAAACTGAACACTGAAGCTTTCTTT.

As concerns this clonotype: Given a much more abundant clone one base away, this may be a read error. V and J are TRBV7-9 and TRBJ1-1; D might be TRBD1 (5 bases). Per the germline V gene, CDR1 is SEHNR and CDR2 is FQNEAQ (reference sequence). The CDR3 runs 13 residues. DNA of the CDR3: TGTGCCAGCAGCTTGGACACAAACACTGGAGCTTTCTTT. Encoded protein: CASSLDTNTGAFF.

By share, this clonotype ranks as medium-sized (0.01 to 0.1%). The chain joins TRBV20-1 to TRBJ2-7; 7 bases fit TRBD2. The CDR3 is made up of 15 amino acids. Trimming removed 3 bases from V and 9 bases from J; junction bases left unmatched: 17. Germline lookup yields CDR1 DFQATT and CDR2 SNEGSKA (reference sequence). CDR3 loop: CSASARELALTGQYF. The CDR3 nucleotides read TGCAGTGCTAGTGCGCGGGAGTTGGCCTTAACGGGGCAGTACTTC.

This clonotype was observed many times. This rearrangement joins TRBV12-3 or TRBV12-4 to TRBJ2-7; possibly TRBD1 or TRBD2 for D (5 bases each). Trimming removed 5 bases at V and 6 bases at J, with 17 bases between. The CDR3 loop spans 14 amino acids. CDR3 amino acids: CASSQDGTASEQYF. CDR3 nucleotides: TGTGCCAGCAGTCAAGACGGGACCGCAAGCGAGCAGTACTTC.

This clonotype has only a few counts. The chain has TRBV12-5 and TRBJ2-3, with 8 bases that match TRBD1. The V and J ends lost 3 bases and 5 bases, in that order; junction bases with no gene match: 7. The CDR3 extends over 15 amino acids. Germline V CDR1 and CDR2: LGHNT, FRNRAP. In nucleotides, the CDR3 is TGTGCTAGTGGTTTCACCGACAGGGGCGAAGATACGCAGTATTTT. Translation: CASGFTDRGEDTQYF.

Concerning this clonotype itself: A read error is possible here, since a much larger clone lies one base away. Here the CDR3 omits its conserved ending phenylalanine or tryptophan, so a read error is the likely source. The chain links TRBV7-8 to TRBJ2-2, with a tentative D call TRBD2 (6 bases). The CDR3 totals 15 residues. CDR1 is SGHVS, CDR2 FQNEAQ, per germline. The V gene lost 3 bases and the J gene lost 0 bases, with 8 bases spanning the gap. The DNA of the CDR3 is TGTGCCAGCAGCTTGGAGGGTTCGAACACCGGGGAGCTGTTTTCT. Translating it yields CASSLEGSNTGELFS.

At least ten counts were recorded for this clonotype. The chain joins TRBV9 to TRBJ2-1; D is possibly TRBD2 (5 bases). The germline V and J ends were trimmed by 0 bases and 0 bases, with 10 bases remaining between them. This CDR3 spans 16 amino acids. Germline V lookup: CDR1 SGDLS, CDR2 YYNGEE. DNA for the CDR3: TGTGCCAGCAGCGTAGAATCTCGGGGCTCCTACAATGAGCAGTTCTTC. Residues: CASSVESRGSYNEQFF.

This clonotype occurred many times. This chain links TRBV20-1 with TRBJ2-2; 10 positions match TRBD2. Germline CDR1 and CDR2: DFQATT and SNEGSKA (reference sequence). The V segment lost 3 bases and the J segment 4 bases; nucleotides outside the gene matches: 5. The CDR3 totals 15 residues. The CDR3 loop is CSARGAGGVTGELFF. The CDR3 DNA follows: TGCAGTGCTAGGGGAGCGGGAGGGGTCACCGGGGAGCTGTTTTTT.

There are many counts of this clonotype. The CDR3, as DNA: TGCGCCAGCAGTGGCCGGGAAGGGGGCCTCTATGGCTACACCTTC. As protein: CASSGREGGLYGYTF. This chain connects TRBV10-2 to TRBJ1-2; 7 bases line up with TRBD1. The germline V gene has CDR1 WSHSY and CDR2 SAAADI. Trimming at V came to 4 bases and at J to 4 bases, leaving 9 bases not matched to a gene. The CDR3 totals 15 residues.

Ten or more counts support this clonotype. The chain combines TRBV2 with TRBJ2-5, with a weak D call TRBD2 (6 bases). The CDR3 is made up of 14 amino acids. The V gene lost 5 bases and the J gene lost 5 bases, with 15 bases spanning the gap. The germline V gene encodes CDR1 SNHLY and CDR2 FYNNEI. CDR3 sequence (DNA): TGTGCCAGCAGTTTAGAAGGGGCGGGGGAGACCCAGTACTTC. It translates to CASSLEGAGETQYF.

The V and J genes are TRBV30 and TRBJ1-2, with D maybe TRBD1 (6 bases). Trimming left V 0 bases short and J 4 bases short, with 15 bases between. Per the germline V gene, CDR1 is GTSNPN and CDR2 is SVGIG (reference sequence). CDR3 size: 15 residues. CDR3 in amino acids: CAWSVRRGLSYGYTF. CDR3 DNA: TGTGCCTGGAGTGTACGAAGGGGGTTGAGCTATGGCTACACCTTC.

This clonotype was picked up many times. The genes are TRBV20-1 and TRBJ1-6; TRBD1 matches 7 bases. V dropped 1 base and J dropped 4; count of bases not matched to a gene: 10. Germline CDR1 reads DFQATT; CDR2 reads SNEGSKA (reference sequence). The CDR3 spans 17 residues. Here the CDR3 reads CSARVEGAPGYNSPLHF. In DNA form, the CDR3 reads TGCAGTGCTAGAGTAGAGGGGGCCCCGGGTTATAATTCACCCCTCCACTTT.

There are many counts of this clonotype. V gene TRBV4-2 combines with J gene TRBJ1-2; 11 positions agree with TRBD1. Germline V gene lookup returns CDR1 LGHNA and CDR2 YNFKEQ. The CDR3 covers 15 residues. The J segment lost 6 bases and the V segment lost 0 bases, leaving 3 bases of the junction unmatched. The CDR3 spells CASSQDRTGGNGYTF. For the CDR3, the DNA is TGTGCCAGCAGCCAAGATCGGACAGGGGGCAATGGCTACACCTTC.

Of note for this clonotype: Compared with germline, one end of the junction differs, possibly owing to a read error. The J gene is TRBJ2-3, the V gene TRBV11-2; possible D gene TRBD1, 6 bases. The CDR3 totals 15 residues. Germline V gene sequence: CDR1 SGHAT, CDR2 FQNNGV. CDR3 amino acids: CASSFLGSRTDAQYF. The DNA for the CDR3 is TGTGCCAGCAGCTTTCTTGGGAGTAGGACAGATGCGCAGTATTTT.

This clonotype showed up many times. The chain employs TRBV29-1 and TRBJ2-1, with 11 nucleotides matching TRBD2. The V and J ends lost 6 bases and 2 bases, in that order; junction bases with no gene match: 0. Looked up from germline, CDR1 is SQVTM and CDR2 is ANQGSEA. The CDR3 extends over 13 amino acids. The CDR3 DNA sequence: TGCAGCGTACTAGCGGGAGCCTACAATGAGCAGTTCTTC. It yields the protein CSVLAGAYNEQFF.

This clonotype came up many times. The J gene is TRBJ1-3, the V gene TRBV10-3; the D is unclear. CDR1 and CDR2 from the germline V gene are ENHRY and SYGVKD. CDR3 length equals 14 residues. The V end lost 9 bases, the J end lost 2 bases, and 14 bases lay between the germline ends. CDR3 sequence (DNA): TGTGCCATTAAGGCGGCAGGAGCTGGAAACACCATATATTTT. The encoded protein is CAIKAAGAGNTIYF.

This clonotype was found many times. The V call is TRBV10-2, the J call TRBJ2-5; 7 positions match TRBD1. Trimming cost V 6 bases and J 0 bases; bases outside gene matches: 4. This CDR3 comprises 14 residues. Germline values: CDR1 WSHSY, CDR2 SAAADI. The CDR3 region has the DNA TGCGCCAGCAGGAACAGGGGTAACCAAGAGACCCAGTACTTC. Translated: CASRNRGNQETQYF.

This clonotype was observed at least ten times. In DNA, the CDR3 is TGCAGTGCTAGAGATCTGGGACTAGCGGGAATGACCCAGTACTTC. Protein: CSARDLGLAGMTQYF. The rearrangement links TRBV20-1 to TRBJ2-5, with 13 bases aligning to TRBD2. Losses at the gene ends were 0 bases for V and 7 bases for J; bases not matched to a gene: 5. CDR1 is DFQATT and CDR2 is SNEGSKA in the germline V gene (reference sequence). The CDR3 is 15 amino acids.

This clonotype has ten or more counts. The chain uses TRBV19 and TRBJ2-1; 8 bases are a match to TRBD2. CDR1 is LNHDA and CDR2 is SQIVND in the germline V gene (reference sequence). This CDR3 has 16 residues. V lost 1 base and J lost 3; bases outside the gene matches: 5. This chain's CDR3 is CASSIGVAGGYNEQFF. The CDR3 region has the DNA TGTGCCAGTAGTATAGGAGTTGCGGGGGGCTACAATGAGCAGTTCTTC.

About this clonotype: A read error may produce the germline difference seen at one junction end. The chain couples TRBV19 to TRBJ2-3; D possibly uses TRBD1 or TRBD2 (6 bases each). CDR1 is LNHDA, CDR2 SQIVND, per germline (reference sequence). This CDR3 spans 16 amino acids. The CDR3 region is CASRLRGPTSTETQYF. Here the CDR3 DNA reads TGTGCCAGTAGGCTCCGGGGGCCCACTAGCACAGAGACGCAGTATTTT. The full variable domain, in which reference TRBV19 and TRBJ2-3 provide the parts outside the CDR3, is DGGITQSPKYLFRKEGQNVTLSCEQNLNHDAMYWYRQDPGQGLRLIYYSQIVNDFQKGDIAEGYSVSREKKESFPLTVTSAQKNPTAFYLCASRLRGPTSTETQYFGPGTRLTVL.